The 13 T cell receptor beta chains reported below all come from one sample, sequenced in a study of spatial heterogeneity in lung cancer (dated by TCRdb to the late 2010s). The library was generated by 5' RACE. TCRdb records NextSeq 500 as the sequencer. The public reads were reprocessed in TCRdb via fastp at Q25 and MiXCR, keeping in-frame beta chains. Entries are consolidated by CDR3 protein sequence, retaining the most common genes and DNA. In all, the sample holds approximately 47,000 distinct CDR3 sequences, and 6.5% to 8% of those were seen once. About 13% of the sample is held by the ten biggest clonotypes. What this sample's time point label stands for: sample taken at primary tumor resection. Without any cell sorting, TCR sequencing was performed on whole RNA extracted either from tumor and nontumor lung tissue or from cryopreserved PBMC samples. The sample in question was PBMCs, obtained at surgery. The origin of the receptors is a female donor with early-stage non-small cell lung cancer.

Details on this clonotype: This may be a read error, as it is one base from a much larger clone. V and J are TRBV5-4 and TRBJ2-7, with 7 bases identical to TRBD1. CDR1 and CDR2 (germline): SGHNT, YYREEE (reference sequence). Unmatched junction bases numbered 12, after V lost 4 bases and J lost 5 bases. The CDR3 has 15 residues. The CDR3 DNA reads TGTGCCAGCAGCGCCGGGACAGCCCCTTCCGACGAGCAGTACTTC. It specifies CASSAGTAPSDEQYF.

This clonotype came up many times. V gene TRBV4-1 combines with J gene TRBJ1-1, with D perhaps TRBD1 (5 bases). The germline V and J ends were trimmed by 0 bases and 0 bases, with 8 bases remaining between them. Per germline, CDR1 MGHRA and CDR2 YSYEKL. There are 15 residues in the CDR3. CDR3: CASSQERGVNTEAFF. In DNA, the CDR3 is TGCGCCAGCAGCCAAGAAAGGGGCGTGAACACTGAAGCTTTCTTT.

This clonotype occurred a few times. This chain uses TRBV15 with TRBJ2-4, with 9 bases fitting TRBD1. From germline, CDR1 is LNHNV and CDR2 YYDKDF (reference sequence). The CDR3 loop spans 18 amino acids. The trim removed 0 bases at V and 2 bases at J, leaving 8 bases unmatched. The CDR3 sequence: CATSRDIPGQGSKNIQYF. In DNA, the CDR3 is TGTGCCACCAGCAGAGACATTCCGGGACAGGGCTCCAAAAACATTCAGTACTTC.

In DNA form, the CDR3 reads TGTGCCAGCAGCGTAGCCCCAGCGGGGGGACGCACAGATACGCAGTATTTT. It is translated as CASSVAPAGGRTDTQYF. The V gene is TRBV9, the J gene TRBJ2-3; 9 bases match TRBD2. V was pared by 0 bases and J by 1 base, with 6 bases of the junction left unmatched. The germline CDR1 and CDR2 sequences are SGDLS and YYNGEE. The CDR3 covers 17 residues.

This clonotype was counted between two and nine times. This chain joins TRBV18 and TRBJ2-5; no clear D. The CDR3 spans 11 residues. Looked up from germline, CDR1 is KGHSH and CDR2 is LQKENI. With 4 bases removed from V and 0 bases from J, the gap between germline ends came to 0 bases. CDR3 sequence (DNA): TGTGCCAGCTCACACCAAGAGACCCAGTACTTC. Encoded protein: CASSHQETQYF.

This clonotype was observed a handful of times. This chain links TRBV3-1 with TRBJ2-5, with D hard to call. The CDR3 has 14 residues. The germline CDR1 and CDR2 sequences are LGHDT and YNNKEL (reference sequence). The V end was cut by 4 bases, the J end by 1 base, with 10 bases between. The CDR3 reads CASSLSGVQETQYF. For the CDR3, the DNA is TGTGCCAGCAGCCTCTCAGGAGTCCAAGAGACCCAGTACTTC.

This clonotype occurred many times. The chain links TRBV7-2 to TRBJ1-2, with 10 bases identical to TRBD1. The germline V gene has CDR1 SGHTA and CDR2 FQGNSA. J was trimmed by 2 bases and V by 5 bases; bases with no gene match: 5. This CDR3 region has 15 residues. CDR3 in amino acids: CASSPGQGINYGYTF. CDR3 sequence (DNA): TGTGCCAGCAGCCCGGGACAGGGGATCAACTATGGCTACACCTTC.

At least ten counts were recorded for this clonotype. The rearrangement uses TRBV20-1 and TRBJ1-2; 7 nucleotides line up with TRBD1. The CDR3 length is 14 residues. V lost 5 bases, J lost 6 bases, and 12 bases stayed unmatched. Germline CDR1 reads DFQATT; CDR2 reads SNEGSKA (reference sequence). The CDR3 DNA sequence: TGCAGTGCTGACGCAAGGGACAGATTAGATGGCTACACCTTC. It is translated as CSADARDRLDGYTF.

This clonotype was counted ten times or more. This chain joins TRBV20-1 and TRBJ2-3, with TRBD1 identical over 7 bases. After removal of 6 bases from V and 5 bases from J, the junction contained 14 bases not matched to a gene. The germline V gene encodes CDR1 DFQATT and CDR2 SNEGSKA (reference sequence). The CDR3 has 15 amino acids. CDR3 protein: CSAISPGQRLDTQYF. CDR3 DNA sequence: TGCAGTGCCATCAGCCCGGGACAGAGGTTAGATACGCAGTATTTT.

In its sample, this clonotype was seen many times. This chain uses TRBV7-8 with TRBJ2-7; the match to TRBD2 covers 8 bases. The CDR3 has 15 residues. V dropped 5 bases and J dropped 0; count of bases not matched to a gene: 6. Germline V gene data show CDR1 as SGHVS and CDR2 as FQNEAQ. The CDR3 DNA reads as TGTGCCAGCAGCAAAGGGCGGGGGGACTCCTACGAGCAGTACTTC. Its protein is CASSKGRGDSYEQYF.

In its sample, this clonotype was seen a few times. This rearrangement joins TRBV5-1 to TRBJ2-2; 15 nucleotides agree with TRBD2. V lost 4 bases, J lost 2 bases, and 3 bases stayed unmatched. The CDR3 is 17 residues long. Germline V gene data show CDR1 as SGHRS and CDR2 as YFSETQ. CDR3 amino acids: CASSTGLAGGNTGELFF. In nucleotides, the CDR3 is TGCGCCAGCAGCACGGGACTAGCGGGGGGAAACACCGGGGAGCTGTTTTTT. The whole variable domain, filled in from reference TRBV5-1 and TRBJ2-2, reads KAGVTQTPRYLIKTRGQQVTLSCSPISGHRSVSWYQQTPGQGLQFLFEYFSETQRNKGNFPGRFSGRQFSNSRSEMNVSTLELGDSALYLCASSTGLAGGNTGELFFGEGSRLTVL.

In nucleotides, the CDR3 is TGCAGTGCTAGAGATCTAGCGCAACCTATAGCGGCCCAGTACTTC. Amino acid sequence: CSARDLAQPIAAQYF. The chain joins TRBV20-1 to TRBJ2-5, with D possibly matching TRBD2 (6 bases). The CDR3 has 15 residues. Germline CDR1 and CDR2: DFQATT and SNEGSKA (reference sequence). V lost 0 bases, J lost 9 bases, and 20 bases lay in between.

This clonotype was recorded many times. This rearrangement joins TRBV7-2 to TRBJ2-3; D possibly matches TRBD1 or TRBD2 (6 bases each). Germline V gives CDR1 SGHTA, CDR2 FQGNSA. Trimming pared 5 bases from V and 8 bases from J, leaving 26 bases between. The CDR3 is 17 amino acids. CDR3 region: CASSAPMGGETSGTQYF. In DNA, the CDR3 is TGTGCCAGCAGCGCACCGATGGGGGGCGAGACCAGTGGTACGCAGTATTTT.